This T cell receptor (beta chain) was captured in a study of T cell repertoires in cytomegalovirus infection. Background on the study: The public TCR beta signatures pointed to both CMV infection and matching HLA type. Study-level findings and limits: In two of eight donors, the top clonotype was HLA-C-restricted CMV-specific.

Germline V lookup: CDR1 MNHEY, CDR2 SMNVEV (reference sequence). V shed 3 bases and J 4 bases; nucleotides not matched to a gene: 7. The CDR3 is made up of 15 amino acids. As regards this clonotype: Its specificity is not known.

A single record per CDR3 protein comes from TCRdb applying MiXCR to the reads. Of about 740,000 distinct CDR3 sequences in the sample, around a third were seen once. This sequence originates from a human donor in good health (CMV status not recorded). Some clones in this sample may be carry-over from other donors' samples. The chain uses TRBV27 and TRBJ2-5; 8 bases line up with TRBD2. The source material was cultured PBMCs, sampled from culture after CMV antigen stimulation. Here the CDR3 DNA reads TGTGCCAGCAGTTTTCCCCGGGAGGGGGGAGAGACCCAGTACTTC. It yields the protein CASSFPREGGETQYF.